A selection of T cell receptor beta chains follows, all from one sample in a study of OX40 agonist ivuxolimab in advanced cancers. The protocol was immunoSEQ multiplex PCR, while the TCRdb copy is restricted to in-frame clones and leaves out a portion. The data contain 50,000 to 65,000 clones, 65% to 90% of them seen just once; the ten biggest clones take up about 0.6%. Sequenced here: CD4+ or CD8+ T cells sorted from blood, sampled in a trial of the OX40 agonist ivuxolimab. These receptors were obtained from an adult with an advanced solid tumor such as melanoma, head and neck, liver or kidney cancer. Both conserved end residues are trimmed from each CDR3. Each record gives: V gene, J gene, CDR3 length, clone size, D gene, CDR3 protein. D genes are given only for firm matches. Clone sizes are given selectively: once, few, many, or a class where the clone is expanded.

TRBV6-5,TRBJ1-4,11,few,NA,ASSYGKQLKLF
TRBV28,TRBJ1-5,13,NA,NA,ASSLTGRGNQPQH
TRBV5-4,TRBJ2-1,14,NA,TRBD2,ASSAGGLAAYNEQF
TRBV6-6,TRBJ1-2,10,NA,NA,ASRTPNYGYT
TRBV19,TRBJ2-3,14,once,NA,ASSPRQSPSTDTQY
TRBV5-4,TRBJ2-7,10,NA,NA,ASSLEGYEQY
TRBV7-2,TRBJ2-1,15,NA,TRBD2,ASSLASLAGAYNEQF
TRBV7-2,TRBJ2-1,11,NA,TRBD1,ASNQGDINEQF
TRBV30,TRBJ1-5,14,NA,NA,AWSVRMGAVDQPQH
TRBV5-1,TRBJ2-1,14,NA,TRBD2,ASSPPRTSGNNEQF
TRBV4-3,TRBJ2-5,16,NA,TRBD1,ASSQDPLDRVGKETQY
TRBV7-9,TRBJ1-1,11,NA,NA,ASSLGLDTEAF
TRBV9,TRBJ2-2,13,NA,TRBD2,ASSVGTSKSGELF
TRBV10-3,TRBJ2-6,14,NA,TRBD1,ATRQGSPSGANVLT
TRBV7-2,TRBJ1-5,11,NA,NA,ASSLGPNQPQH
TRBV28,TRBJ2-5,12,NA,TRBD1,ASRGQGAQETQY
TRBV2,TRBJ1-1,13,NA,NA,ASRDATLGNTEAF
TRBV19,TRBJ2-6,11,NA,NA,ASSPTGANVLT
TRBV7-9,TRBJ2-7,14,NA,NA,ASSPNRGPRLYEQY
TRBV7-2,TRBJ2-7,14,once,TRBD1,ASSLDWHQGAYEQY
TRBV11-2,TRBJ2-5,11,NA,NA,ASSLGGRETQY
TRBV13,TRBJ2-3,13,NA,NA,ASSWGSSDTDTQY
TRBV5-5,TRBJ2-7,14,NA,TRBD1,ASSLRGQGGTWEQY
TRBV25-1,TRBJ1-2,13,NA,NA,ASSEGGTPLSGYT
TRBV20-1,TRBJ2-1,9,NA,NA,SANPLAEQF
TRBV6-1,TRBJ2-3,12,NA,NA,ASARTASTDTQY
TRBV7-2,TRBJ2-7,11,NA,NA,ASSLGRDYEQY